This T cell receptor (beta chain) appears in the sequencing data of a study of blood T cells in healthy people across ages. Study-level points and caveats: Versus aged donors, long-lived donors had higher diversity and more naive CD4+ cells. The authors considered diversity estimates from one million T cells to be underestimates.

Each donor supplied around 9.6 milliliters of peripheral blood. As for this clonotype: Its antigen is not identified.

It was with a sample-barcoded 5' primer and a J-beta primer mix that a second PCR of roughly 7 to 12 cycles was run. Individual samples furnished no less than 3 million CDR3-containing paired-end reads apiece. TCRdb passed the 5' RACE reads through MiXCR, listing each CDR3 protein once. The sample carries fewer than 750,000 distinct CDR3 sequences, around 50% recorded once. V was trimmed by 0 bases and J by 13 bases, leaving 15 bases between them. Germline CDR1 and CDR2: SGHTA and FQGNSA. CDR3 size: 13 residues. This TCR was recovered from a man at least 80 years old in good health. The source material was blood. The chain combines TRBV7-2 with TRBJ1-2, with D hard to call. Here the CDR3 DNA reads TGTGCCAGCAGCTTAGCGCTCCCTGGGTTGAGCACCTTC. Translation: CASSLALPGLSTF.